The entry below gives a single TCR beta chain sequence along with its context. The antigen remains unidentified. This record belongs to a study of blood T cells in healthy people across ages. Study-wide results and caveats: For the donors, CMV status was unknown and possibly confounded expanded clonotype changes. Diversity was higher, and naive CD4+ cells more numerous, in long-lived donors than in aged donors. Age brought a roughly linear fall in TCR beta diversity measured per million T cells.

V lost 5 bases and J lost 4; bases outside the gene matches: 5. This CDR3 contains 14 residues. Alongside a J-beta primer mix, a sample-barcoded 5' primer served in a second PCR lasting 7 to 11 cycles. TCRdb processed the 5' RACE reads anew with MiXCR; each CDR3 protein has one entry. The profile shows about 830,000 distinct CDR3 sequences, approximately 59% of them singletons. Researchers isolated at least 6 million PBMCs per sample. This clonotype was sampled from a man in his thirties or forties in good health. The specimen sequenced was blood. V usage is TRBV12-3 or TRBV12-4 and J usage is TRBJ1-2; TRBD1 matches 9 bases. The CDR3 sequence: CASSDRTGAYGYTF. The DNA of the CDR3 is TGTGCCAGCAGTGACCGGACAGGGGCCTATGGCTACACCTTC.